The next 9 T cell receptor beta chains were all read from a single sample in a study of CD8 T cells in Susac syndrome. After extraction with the RNeasy kit, roughly 0.45 to 1 ug of the RNA was reverse transcribed using random hexamers. TCRdb ran MiXCR on the immunoSEQ multiplex PCR reads and lists one entry per CDR3 protein. Of under 200,000 distinct CDR3 sequences detected, approximately 95% appear once; the ten largest clones hold approximately 0.16%. Sequencing input: CD8+ T cells from PBMCs. The source of these receptors is a human donor with Susac syndrome.

This sequence joins TRBV4-1 and TRBJ2-7; weak D call: TRBD2 (5 bases). Looked up from germline, CDR1 is MGHRA and CDR2 is YSYEKL. V lost 2 bases and J lost 5, with 10 bases in between. The CDR3 contains 13 residues. The CDR3 sequence is CASSQLSRDEQYF. The CDR3 DNA sequence: TGCGCCAGCAGCCAACTTTCGCGGGACGAGCAGTACTTC.

This clonotype appeared once. This CDR3 reads CASSPTKDRNPYEQYF. For the CDR3, the DNA is TGTGCCAGCAGCCCTACCAAGGACAGGAATCCCTACGAGCAGTACTTC. V gene TRBV6-2 or TRBV6-3 combines with J gene TRBJ2-7, with TRBD1 matching over 7 bases. The junction had 13 bases not matched to a gene; V was cut back by 6 bases and J by 2 bases. The CDR3 runs to 16 residues. Germline CDR1 MNHEY, CDR2 SVGEGT.

The chain links TRBV11-2 to TRBJ1-1; 8 nucleotides align to TRBD1. The CDR3 is 13 amino acids. Germline loops: CDR1 SGHAT, CDR2 FQNNGV. The J segment lost 7 bases and the V segment lost 6 bases, leaving 7 bases of the junction unmatched. DNA for the CDR3: TGTGCCAGCAGATCGACAGGGGCGCTTGAAGCTTTCTTT. This encodes CASRSTGALEAFF.

V and J are TRBV9 and TRBJ2-7; TRBD2 is a possible D gene (5 bases). Germline V gene lookup returns CDR1 SGDLS and CDR2 YYNGEE. The CDR3 has 16 residues. Trimming took off 2 bases at V and 4 bases at J, with 19 bases between the two ends. CDR3 DNA sequence: TGTGCCAGCAGCGTGGGGTCAGAAGCGGCCTCGTACGAGCAGTACTTC. Residues: CASSVGSEAASYEQYF.

This clonotype was seen once. The rearrangement links TRBV27 to TRBJ1-1; perhaps TRBD1 as D (5 bases). The V gene lost 3 bases and the J gene lost 0 bases, with 11 bases spanning the gap. This CDR3 comprises 15 residues. Germline V gene sequence: CDR1 MNHEY, CDR2 SMNVEV (reference sequence). The CDR3 sequence is CASSFKGTLNTEAFF. CDR3 nucleotides: TGTGCCAGCAGTTTTAAAGGGACCCTGAACACTGAAGCTTTCTTT.

The gene calls are TRBV30 and TRBJ2-5; no clear D gene. The CDR3 sequence is 14 residues long. V lost 4 bases, J lost 5 bases, and 17 bases lay in between. Germline loops: CDR1 GTSNPN, CDR2 SVGIG (reference sequence). CDR3 bases: TGTGCCTGGAACCGTGGCTACCGCAGGGAGACCCAGTACTTC. Protein sequence: CAWNRGYRRETQYF.

The chain employs TRBV7-6 and TRBJ2-3, with 9 positions matching TRBD1. From germline, CDR1 is SGHVS and CDR2 FNYEAQ. Trimming removed 0 bases from V and 4 bases from J; junction bases left unmatched: 11. The CDR3 runs to 18 residues. The CDR3 DNA follows: TGTGCCAGCAGCTTAGCAGTATTACAGGGGGCGTTCGCAGATACGCAGTATTTT. This sequence encodes CASSLAVLQGAFADTQYF.

This clonotype was recorded only once. The V and J genes are TRBV7-2 and TRBJ1-2; D possibly corresponds to TRBD1 (5 bases). CDR3 size: 14 residues. The V end was cut by 1 base, the J end by 6 bases, with 12 bases between. Germline V CDR1 and CDR2: SGHTA, FQGNSA. The DNA of the CDR3 is TGTGCCAGCAGCTTAGGGCAGGGAAGCGATGGCTACACCTTC. Protein: CASSLGQGSDGYTF.

The gene calls are TRBV10-3 and TRBJ2-7, with D tentatively TRBD2 (6 bases). V lost 3 bases and J 3 bases, leaving 9 bases between the germline ends. CDR1 and CDR2 (germline): ENHRY, SYGVKD. This CDR3 is 13 amino acids long. The CDR3 spells CAISDGGIYEQYF. In DNA form, the CDR3 reads TGTGCCATCAGTGACGGGGGAATCTACGAGCAGTACTTC.